This T cell receptor beta chain was identified during a study of spatial heterogeneity in lung cancer. Background on the study: Raw sequencing reads included, on average, more than 9.5 appearances of each unique TCR and UMI combination. Study outcomes and limitations: Follow-up blood showed ubiquitous expanded tumor TCRs less than blood at resection did.

This CDR3 is 15 amino acids long. Looked up from germline, CDR1 is KGHSH and CDR2 is LQKENI. V shed 5 bases, J shed 4 bases, and the junction held 6 bases outside the gene matches. This clonotype was observed many times. Its antigen is unknown. Every cDNA TCR molecule received its own unique molecular identifier. Using its own MiXCR run on the 5' RACE reads, TCRdb lists one record per CDR3 protein. The sample includes 77,000 or so distinct CDR3 sequences, around 21% of them seen just once. The sample's time point: sample taken at primary tumor resection. Whole RNA, which was extracted from tumor, nontumor lung tissue or frozen PBMC, was sequenced without any cell sorting. Donation came from about 72 patients with untreated early-stage non-small cell lung cancer.

Sequencing used PBMCs, obtained at surgery. The receptor was isolated from a male donor with early-stage non-small cell lung cancer. This chain connects TRBV18 to TRBJ1-4; 8 bases fit TRBD1. CDR3: CASSRPGQDNEKLFF. The CDR3 nucleotides read TGTGCCAGCTCAAGGCCGGGACAGGATAATGAAAAACTGTTTTTT.